One and the same sample provided the 8 T cell receptor beta chains below, sequenced in a study of cytomegalovirus exposure and HLA in healthy donors. The PCR contained 60 Vbeta and 13 Jbeta primers. Sequencing used immunoSEQ multiplex PCR; TCRdb keeps in-frame clones, though not all of them. The table includes about 160,000 clones, around nine tenths detected once. The sequenced sample consisted of PBMCs. Source of these receptors: a woman in her 30s in good health and CMV-seronegative.

This clone was detected only a few times. This chain links TRBV6-6 with TRBJ2-7, with D possibly TRBD2 on 5 matching bases. The CDR3 runs 13 residues. Germline loops: CDR1 MNHNY, CDR2 SVGAGI (reference sequence). Trimming removed 4 bases at V and 3 bases at J, with 10 bases between. The CDR3 protein is CASSSGILYEQYF. CDR3 coding DNA: TGTGCCAGCAGTTCGGGGATACTCTACGAGCAGTACTTC.

This chain links TRBV9 with TRBJ2-1; D remains ambiguous. The CDR3 loop spans 14 amino acids. Trimming stripped 3 bases from V and 8 bases from J, with 15 bases between. Germline V lookup: CDR1 SGDLS, CDR2 YYNGEE. This CDR3 reads CASSANLRSDEQFF. CDR3 DNA sequence: TGTGCCAGCAGCGCCAATTTGAGGTCCGATGAGCAGTTCTTC.

The chain links TRBV5-1 to TRBJ1-2; D is unresolved. V was shortened by 0 bases and J by 2 bases, with 8 bases between the two germline ends. CDR1 is SGHRS, CDR2 YFSETQ, per germline. The CDR3 loop spans 14 amino acids. DNA of the CDR3: TGCGCCAGCAGCTTGGGGTGGCAGAACTATGGCTACACCTTC. Translation gives CASSLGWQNYGYTF.

There are a few counts of this clone. The chain carries TRBV7-9 and TRBJ1-2; 8 bases map to TRBD1. Germline assignment: CDR1 SEHNR and CDR2 FQNEAQ (reference sequence). The V gene end was trimmed by 5 bases and the J gene end by 4 bases; junction bases not matched to a gene: 9. The CDR3 has 15 amino acids. CDR3 region: CASSVPGGAGYGYTF. DNA of the CDR3: TGTGCCAGCAGCGTACCAGGGGGCGCGGGCTATGGCTACACCTTC.

This chain links TRBV10-3 with TRBJ2-3, with 8 bases fitting TRBD1. With V trimmed by 6 bases and J by 2 bases, 7 bases remained unmatched. There are 15 residues in the CDR3. Per the germline V gene, CDR1 is ENHRY and CDR2 is SYGVKD. The CDR3 here is CAIRGQGALTDTQYF. The CDR3 bases are TGTGCCATCAGAGGACAGGGAGCCCTCACAGATACGCAGTATTTT.

The chain recombines TRBV5-1 with TRBJ2-5, with 11 bases lining up with TRBD2. Germline V gene lookup returns CDR1 SGHRS and CDR2 YFSETQ. The ends lost 0 bases at V and 2 bases at J; junction bases unmatched: 6. This CDR3 has 17 amino acids. The CDR3 bases are TGCGCCAGCAGCTTGGTAGCGGGGGGGAAACGGCAAGAGACCCAGTACTTC. As protein: CASSLVAGGKRQETQYF.

The chain couples TRBV11-2 to TRBJ1-1; D is possibly TRBD1 (6 bases). V gave up 4 bases and J gave up 4 bases, with 10 bases separating them. From germline, CDR1 is SGHAT and CDR2 FQNNGV. The CDR3 covers 13 residues. The CDR3 loop reads CASSSTGFTEAFF. The CDR3 DNA is TGTGCCAGCAGCTCAACAGGGTTCACTGAAGCTTTCTTT.

The chain links TRBV14 to TRBJ2-7, with 7 bases that match TRBD2. V lost 5 bases to trimming and J lost 3 bases; unmatched junction nucleotides: 13. Germline V lookup: CDR1 SGHDN, CDR2 FVKESK. This CDR3 region has 16 residues. CDR3 sequence: CASSVWGGRRLYEQYF. The CDR3 nucleotides are TGTGCCAGCAGCGTTTGGGGCGGGAGAAGGCTCTACGAGCAGTACTTC. Variable domain in full (rest from reference TRBV14 and TRBJ2-7): EAGVTQFPSHSVIEKGQTVTLRCDPISGHDNLYWYRRVMGKEIKFLLHFVKESKQDESGMPNNRFLAERTGGTYSTLKVQPAELEDSGVYFCASSVWGGRRLYEQYFGPGTRLTVT.